A single sample is the source of the 22 T cell receptor beta chains below, sequenced in a study of cytomegalovirus exposure and HLA in healthy donors. It was with 60 Vbeta and 13 Jbeta primers that the PCR ran. Sequenced by immunoSEQ multiplex PCR; TCRdb stores in-frame clones only, minus some. The table shows under 110,000 clones, with about 80% occurring only once. The specimen sequenced was PBMCs. Receptors originate from a man aged 40-49 years in good health and CMV-seronegative.

The chain uses TRBV6-1 and TRBJ1-1; D is perhaps TRBD1 (5 bases). The CDR3 contains 13 residues. Germline V gene lookup returns CDR1 MNHNS and CDR2 SASEGT. V gave up 6 bases and J gave up 8 bases, with 16 bases separating them. This CDR3 is CASSAKGRGEAFF. DNA for the CDR3: TGTGCCAGCAGCGCGAAGGGTAGGGGCGAAGCTTTCTTT.

V usage is TRBV2 and J usage is TRBJ1-2; TRBD1 is a possible D gene (5 bases). The germline CDR1 and CDR2 sequences are SNHLY and FYNNEI. This CDR3 has 12 amino acids. Between the trimmed V and J ends, which lost 4 bases and 4 bases, there was a span of 7 bases. The CDR3, as DNA: TGTGCCAGCAGTGGGCAGGGCTATGGCTACACCTTC. It encodes CASSGQGYGYTF.

This clone was seen only once. This chain joins TRBV5-1 and TRBJ2-3, with D perhaps TRBD2 (5 bases). The V end was cut by 7 bases, the J end by 6 bases, with 21 bases between. The length of the CDR3 is 15 residues. CDR1 and CDR2 (germline): SGHRS, YFSETQ. The CDR3: CASAPTGELRDTQYF. CDR3 nucleotides: TGCGCCAGCGCCCCGACCGGGGAGCTTAGGGATACGCAGTATTTT.

The chain uses TRBV9 and TRBJ2-5, with D possibly being TRBD1 (7 bases). Germline CDR1 reads SGDLS; CDR2 reads YYNGEE. The CDR3 runs 13 residues. The germline V and J ends were trimmed by 4 bases and 5 bases, with 12 bases remaining between them. The DNA for the CDR3 is TGTGCCAGCAGCCAGGGGGGTTCCGAGACCCAGTACTTC. It is translated as CASSQGGSETQYF.

V is TRBV5-4 and J is TRBJ2-1; D unresolved. Germline V gene lookup returns CDR1 SGHNT and CDR2 YYREEE (reference sequence). The V end lost 4 bases, the J end lost 0 bases, and 11 bases lay between the germline ends. This CDR3 has 15 residues. The chain's CDR3 is CASSRVRSSYNEQFF. The DNA of the CDR3 is TGTGCCAGCAGCCGGGTCCGCAGCTCCTACAATGAGCAGTTCTTC.

The gene calls are TRBV19 and TRBJ2-3; possibly TRBD2 for D (5 bases). This CDR3 spans 13 amino acids. Trimming removed 5 bases from V and 0 bases from J, with 6 bases in between. Per the germline V gene, CDR1 is LNHDA and CDR2 is SQIVND (reference sequence). CDR3 sequence (DNA): TGTGCCAGTAGTTGGACTAGCACAGATACGCAGTATTTT. Translated, it gives CASSWTSTDTQYF. Filled out from reference TRBV19 and TRBJ2-3, the complete variable domain reads DGGITQSPKYLFRKEGQNVTLSCEQNLNHDAMYWYRQDPGQGLRLIYYSQIVNDFQKGDIAEGYSVSREKKESFPLTVTSAQKNPTAFYLCASSWTSTDTQYFGPGTRLTVL.

The J gene is TRBJ1-4, the V gene TRBV5-5, with 9 positions matching TRBD1. Germline-derived CDR1 and CDR2 are SGHKS and YYEKEE (reference sequence). The ends lost 3 bases at V and 4 bases at J; junction bases unmatched: 7. The length of the CDR3 is 16 residues. The CDR3 protein is CASSSRGGQGNEKLFF. CDR3 coding DNA: TGTGCCAGCAGCTCGAGAGGGGGACAGGGTAATGAAAAACTGTTTTTT.

The rearrangement uses TRBV7-8 and TRBJ1-2; D unclear. Germline CDR1 is SGHVS and CDR2 is FQNEAQ. The CDR3 contains 14 residues. V lost 2 bases and J 6 bases, leaving 13 bases between the germline ends. The CDR3 spells CASSLYKDKDGYTF. As DNA, the CDR3 is TGTGCCAGCAGCTTATATAAAGACAAGGATGGCTACACCTTC.

The chain uses TRBV7-3 and TRBJ2-2; 11 nucleotides line up with TRBD2. Germline lookup yields CDR1 SGHTA and CDR2 FQGTGA. This CDR3 comprises 13 residues. V shed 8 bases and J 4 bases; nucleotides not matched to a gene: 0. CDR3 DNA: TGTGCCAGCGGACTAGCGGGCACCGGGGAGCTGTTTTTT. Encoded protein: CASGLAGTGELFF.

This clone was seen only once. CDR3 DNA: TGTGCCAGCAGCTCAGAGCGGGGGGGCCCCTACAATGAGCAGTTCTTC. It is translated as CASSSERGGPYNEQFF. This rearrangement joins TRBV5-6 to TRBJ2-1, with 10 bases fitting TRBD2. This CDR3 spans 16 amino acids. From germline, CDR1 is SGHDT and CDR2 YYEEEE. The J segment lost 2 bases and the V segment lost 3 bases, leaving 5 bases of the junction unmatched.

The chain uses TRBV7-9 and TRBJ2-7, with unresolved D. Trimming removed 2 bases at V and 6 bases at J, with 11 bases between. The CDR3 covers 13 residues. Germline CDR1 is SEHNR and CDR2 is FQNEAQ (reference sequence). CDR3 residues: CASSLHEEGEQYF. DNA of the CDR3: TGTGCCAGCAGCTTACATGAGGAAGGCGAGCAGTACTTC.

The chain carries TRBV7-9 and TRBJ1-5; D uncertain. V gave up 4 bases and J gave up 0 bases, with 7 bases separating them. Per the germline V gene, CDR1 is SEHNR and CDR2 is FQNEAQ (reference sequence). This CDR3 has 14 residues. CDR3 bases: TGTGCCAGCAGCTACGCTAATAGCAATCAGCCCCAGCATTTT. Its protein product is CASSYANSNQPQHF.

This clone was detected only a few times. The CDR3: CASSQEGQANTEAFF. As DNA, the CDR3 is TGCGCCAGCAGCCAAGAGGGACAGGCGAACACTGAAGCTTTCTTT. This chain links TRBV4-1 with TRBJ1-1, with TRBD1 matching 8 bases. Germline CDR1 MGHRA, CDR2 YSYEKL. Trimming removed 0 bases from V and 1 base from J; junction bases left unmatched: 1. The CDR3 sequence is 15 residues long.

The chain combines TRBV30 with TRBJ1-1; D is uncertain. Germline CDR1 reads GTSNPN; CDR2 reads SVGIG (reference sequence). Between the trimmed V and J ends, which lost 0 bases and 10 bases, there was a span of 18 bases. This CDR3 comprises 14 residues. CDR3 nucleotides: TGTGCCTGGAGTGTCGGTGGAGGGCTGGGTCGAGCTTTCTTT. This gives the protein CAWSVGGGLGRAFF.

This chain connects TRBV19 to TRBJ1-4; 8 bases agree with TRBD1. CDR1 is LNHDA and CDR2 is SQIVND in the germline V gene (reference sequence). V was pared by 8 bases and J by 3 bases, with 2 bases of the junction left unmatched. The CDR3 extends over 13 amino acids. Here the CDR3 reads CASGDRPNEKLFF. As DNA, the CDR3 is TGTGCCAGTGGGGACAGGCCTAATGAAAAACTGTTTTTT. The full variable domain, with the rest looked up from reference TRBV19 and TRBJ1-4, is DGGITQSPKYLFRKEGQNVTLSCEQNLNHDAMYWYRQDPGQGLRLIYYSQIVNDFQKGDIAEGYSVSREKKESFPLTVTSAQKNPTAFYLCASGDRPNEKLFFGSGTQLSVL.

This chain uses TRBV11-2 with TRBJ2-5; 11 bases are shared with TRBD2. With 1 base clipped from V and 1 base from J, the junction kept 5 bases outside the gene matches. Germline assignment: CDR1 SGHAT and CDR2 FQNNGV. The CDR3 is 17 amino acids. The CDR3 DNA sequence: TGTGCCAGCAGCTTAGGGGTAGCGGGGGGGGCCCAAGAGACCCAGTACTTC. Protein: CASSLGVAGGAQETQYF.

This rearrangement joins TRBV21-1 to TRBJ2-1; the table's D gene call, TRBD2, was not cross checked with the DNA. TRBV21-1 is reported as a pseudogene. The CDR3 runs to 16 residues. The CDR3 is CASSKGAGAVYNEQFF. The CDR3 bases are TGTGCCAGCAGCAAAGGTGCGGGGGCGGTCTACAATGAGCAGTTCTTC.

This clone was recorded only once. The J gene is TRBJ2-2, the V gene TRBV30, with TRBD1 matching 8 bases. Germline V gives CDR1 GTSNPN, CDR2 SVGIG (reference sequence). Unmatched junction bases numbered 3, after V lost 1 base and J lost 5 bases. CDR3 size: 14 residues. CDR3 amino acids: CAWSAGQGTGELFF. The CDR3 nucleotides read TGTGCCTGGAGTGCCGGACAGGGAACCGGGGAGCTGTTTTTT.

This clone appeared a single time. The chain couples TRBV5-8 to TRBJ2-5, with a possible D match to TRBD2 (5 bases). V was shortened by 4 bases and J by 0 bases, with 16 bases between the two germline ends. Germline V lookup: CDR1 SGHTS, CDR2 YDEGEE. CDR3 length: 16 residues. DNA for the CDR3: TGTGCCAGCAGCGGCGGGCTGCTAGGGTACCAAGAGACCCAGTACTTC. It is translated as CASSGGLLGYQETQYF.

The V and J genes are TRBV7-2 and TRBJ1-2; 8 positions agree with TRBD1. There are 16 residues in the CDR3. Germline-derived CDR1 and CDR2 are SGHTA and FQGNSA. Trimming removed 10 bases from V and 4 bases from J; junction bases left unmatched: 17. The CDR3 DNA reads TGTGCCACGAATCCCTCCGGCACAGGGGGTGGCTATGGCTACACCTTC. The encoded protein is CATNPSGTGGGYGYTF. Combining the CDR3 with reference TRBV7-2 and TRBJ1-2 gives the whole variable domain GAGVSQSPSNKVTEKGKDVELRCDPISGHTALYWYRQSLGQGLEFLIYFQGNSAPDKSGLPSDRFSAERTGGSVSTLTIQRTQQEDSAVYLCATNPSGTGGGYGYTFGSGTRLTVV.

The table lists this clone with a few counts. The gene calls are TRBV6-1 and TRBJ2-3; TRBD2 might be the D (5 bases). Trimming shortened V by 7 bases and J by 1 base, and 15 bases separated the two germline ends. The CDR3 runs to 15 residues. Looked up from germline, CDR1 is MNHNS and CDR2 is SASEGT. Here the CDR3 DNA reads TGTGCCAGCAACATGGACGGAGGACGCACAGATACGCAGTATTTT. Translating gives CASNMDGGRTDTQYF.

This CDR3 reads CASSLHGNTEAFF. The CDR3 DNA is TGCGCCAGCAGCTTGCACGGGAACACTGAAGCTTTCTTT. This sequence joins TRBV5-1 and TRBJ1-1, with no clear D. Germline V gene data show CDR1 as SGHRS and CDR2 as YFSETQ. V lost 1 base and J lost 1, with 5 bases in between. CDR3 size: 13 residues.